Sequencing of this T cell receptor beta chain was carried out in a study of cytomegalovirus exposure and HLA in healthy donors. CDR1 and CDR2 (germline): KGHSH, LQKENI. There are 15 residues in the CDR3. The germline V and J ends were trimmed by 6 bases and 1 base, with 16 bases remaining between them. The PCR ran on 60 Vbeta and 13 Jbeta primers. Data came from immunoSEQ multiplex PCR; TCRdb stores just in-frame clones and leaves some out. Its table records under 70,000 clones. V is TRBV18 and J is TRBJ2-7; D is perhaps TRBD1 (5 bases). Sequenced sample: PBMCs. This clonotype originated in a woman under 30 in good health and CMV-seronegative. The CDR3 reads CASSSFSRQSYEQYF. The CDR3 bases are TGTGCCAGCTCCTCATTCAGCAGACAGTCCTACGAGCAGTACTTC.